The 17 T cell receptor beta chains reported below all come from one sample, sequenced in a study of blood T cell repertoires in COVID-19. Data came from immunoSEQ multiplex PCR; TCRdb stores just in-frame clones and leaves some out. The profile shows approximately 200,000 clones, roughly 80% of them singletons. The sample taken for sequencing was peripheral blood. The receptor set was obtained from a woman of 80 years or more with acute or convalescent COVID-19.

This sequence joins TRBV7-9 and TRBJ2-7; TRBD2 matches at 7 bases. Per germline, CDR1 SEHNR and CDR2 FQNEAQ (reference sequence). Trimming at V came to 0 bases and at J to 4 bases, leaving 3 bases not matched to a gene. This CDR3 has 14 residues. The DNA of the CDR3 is TGTGCCAGCAGCTTAGCTGGGACTATATACGAGCAGTACTTC. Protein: CASSLAGTIYEQYF.

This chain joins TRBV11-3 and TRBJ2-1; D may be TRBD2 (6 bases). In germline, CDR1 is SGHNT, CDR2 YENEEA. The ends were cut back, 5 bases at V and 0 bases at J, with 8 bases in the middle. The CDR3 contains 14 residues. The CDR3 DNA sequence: TGTGCCAGCAGCCGGGGGAACTCCTACAATGAGCAGTTCTTC. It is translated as CASSRGNSYNEQFF.

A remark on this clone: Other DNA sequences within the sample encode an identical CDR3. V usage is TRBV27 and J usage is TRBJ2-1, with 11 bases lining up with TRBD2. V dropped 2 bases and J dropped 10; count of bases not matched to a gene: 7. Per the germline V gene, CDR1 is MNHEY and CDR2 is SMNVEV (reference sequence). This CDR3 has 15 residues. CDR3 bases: TGTGCCAGCAGTTTACGGCTAGCGGGAGGTGGGGAGCAGTTCTTC. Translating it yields CASSLRLAGGGEQFF.

In nucleotides, the CDR3 is TGCGCCAGCAGCTTGGCCGGGGAAAATTATGGCTACACCTTC. Its translation is CASSLAGENYGYTF. V gene TRBV5-1 combines with J gene TRBJ1-2; unclear D gene. The V end lost 0 bases, the J end lost 5 bases, and 11 bases lay between the germline ends. Germline CDR1 and CDR2: SGHRS and YFSETQ. The CDR3 totals 14 residues.

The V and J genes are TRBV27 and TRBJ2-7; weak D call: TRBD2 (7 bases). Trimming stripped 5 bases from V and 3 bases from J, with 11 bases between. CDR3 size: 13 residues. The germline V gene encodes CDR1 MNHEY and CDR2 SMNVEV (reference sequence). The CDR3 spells CASSLGGDYEQYF. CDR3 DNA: TGTGCCAGCAGTCTAGGGGGGGACTACGAGCAGTACTTC.

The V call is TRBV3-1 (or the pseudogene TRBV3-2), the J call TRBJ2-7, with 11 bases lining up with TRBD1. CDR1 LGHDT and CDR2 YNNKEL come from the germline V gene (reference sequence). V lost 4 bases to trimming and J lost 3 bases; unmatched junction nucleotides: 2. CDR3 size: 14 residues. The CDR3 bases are TGTGCCAGCAGCCCGGACAGGGGGCTCTACGAGCAGTACTTC. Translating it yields CASSPDRGLYEQYF.

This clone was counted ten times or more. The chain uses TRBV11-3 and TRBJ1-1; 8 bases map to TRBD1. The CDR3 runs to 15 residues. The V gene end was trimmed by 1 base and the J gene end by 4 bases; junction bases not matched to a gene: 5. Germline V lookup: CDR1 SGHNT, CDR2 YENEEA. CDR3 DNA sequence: TGTGCCAGCAGCTTAGCAGCAGGGGGCTTCACTGAAGCTTTCTTT. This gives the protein CASSLAAGGFTEAFF.

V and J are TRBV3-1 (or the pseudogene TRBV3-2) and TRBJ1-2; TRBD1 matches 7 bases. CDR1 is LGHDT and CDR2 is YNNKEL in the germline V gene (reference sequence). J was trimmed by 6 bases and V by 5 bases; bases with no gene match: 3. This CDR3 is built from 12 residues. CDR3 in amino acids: CASSMTGNGYTF. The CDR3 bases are TGTGCCAGCAGCATGACAGGGAATGGCTACACCTTC.

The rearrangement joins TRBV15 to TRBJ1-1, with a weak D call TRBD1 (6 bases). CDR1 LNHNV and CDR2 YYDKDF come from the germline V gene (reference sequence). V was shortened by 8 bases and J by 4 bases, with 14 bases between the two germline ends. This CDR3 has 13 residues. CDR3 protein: CATALTGGTEAFF. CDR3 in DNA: TGTGCCACCGCTTTGACAGGAGGCACTGAAGCTTTCTTT.

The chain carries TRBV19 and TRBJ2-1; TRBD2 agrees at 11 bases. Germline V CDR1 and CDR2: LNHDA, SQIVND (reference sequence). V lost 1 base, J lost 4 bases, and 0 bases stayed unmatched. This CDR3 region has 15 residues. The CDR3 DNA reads TGTGCCAGTAGTATAGGACTAGCGGGGTACAATGAGCAGTTCTTC. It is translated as CASSIGLAGYNEQFF.

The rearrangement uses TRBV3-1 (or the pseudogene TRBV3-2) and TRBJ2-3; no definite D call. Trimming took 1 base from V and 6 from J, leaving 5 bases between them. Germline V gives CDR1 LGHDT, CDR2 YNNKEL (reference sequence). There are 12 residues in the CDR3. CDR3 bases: TGTGCCAGCAGCCAAGTCTCCGATACGCAGTATTTT. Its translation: CASSQVSDTQYF.

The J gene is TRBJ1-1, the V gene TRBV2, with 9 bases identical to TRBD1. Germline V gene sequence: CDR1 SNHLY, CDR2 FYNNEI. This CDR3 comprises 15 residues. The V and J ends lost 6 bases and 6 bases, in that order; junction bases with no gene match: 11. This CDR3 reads CASRTGTGKFAEAFF. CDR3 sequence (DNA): TGTGCCAGCAGAACCGGGACAGGGAAATTCGCTGAAGCTTTCTTT.

Written as DNA, the CDR3 is TGTGCCAGCAGCGCGGACAGGGGGGAGCCCCAGCATTTT. Residues: CASSADRGEPQHF. The chain recombines TRBV7-2 with TRBJ1-5; 10 bases agree with TRBD1. Germline V gene lookup returns CDR1 SGHTA and CDR2 FQGNSA. The V segment lost 5 bases and the J segment 8 bases; nucleotides outside the gene matches: 3. CDR3 length: 13 residues.

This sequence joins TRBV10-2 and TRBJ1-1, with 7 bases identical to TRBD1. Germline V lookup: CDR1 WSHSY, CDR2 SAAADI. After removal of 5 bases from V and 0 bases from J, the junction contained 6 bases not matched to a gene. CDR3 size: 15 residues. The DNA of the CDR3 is TGCGCCAGCAGTATACAGGGGACGATGAACACTGAAGCTTTCTTT. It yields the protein CASSIQGTMNTEAFF.

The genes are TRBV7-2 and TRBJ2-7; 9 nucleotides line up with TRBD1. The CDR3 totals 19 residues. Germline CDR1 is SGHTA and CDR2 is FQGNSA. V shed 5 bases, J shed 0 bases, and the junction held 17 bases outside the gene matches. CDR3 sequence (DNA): TGTGCCAGCAGCCACCCCCGGGGACAGGGAAGAGGAAGCTCCTACGAGCAGTACTTC. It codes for CASSHPRGQGRGSSYEQYF.

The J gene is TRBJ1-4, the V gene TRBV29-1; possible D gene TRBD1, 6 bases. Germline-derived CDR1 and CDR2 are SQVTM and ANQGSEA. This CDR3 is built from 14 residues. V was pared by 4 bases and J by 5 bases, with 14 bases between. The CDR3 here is CSVADSPLNEKLFF. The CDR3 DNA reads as TGCAGCGTTGCGGACAGTCCTTTGAATGAAAAACTGTTTTTT.

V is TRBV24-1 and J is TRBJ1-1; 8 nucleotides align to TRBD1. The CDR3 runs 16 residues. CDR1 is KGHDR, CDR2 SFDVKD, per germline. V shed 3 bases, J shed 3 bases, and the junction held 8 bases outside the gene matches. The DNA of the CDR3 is TGTGCCACCAGTGATACCCCCAGGGGGCGATACACTGAAGCTTTCTTT. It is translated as CATSDTPRGRYTEAFF.